The 19 T cell receptor beta chains below were found in one sample sequenced in a study of T-cell memory formation after mild COVID-19 (dated by TCRdb to the early 2020s). The library was prepared using 5' RACE. Sequencing instrument: Illumina NovaSeq 6000. TCRdb cleaned the public reads at Q25 with fastp, built clones with MiXCR and kept in-frame beta chains. Rows are unified per CDR3 protein, each entry keeping the most common DNA and genes. Within this sample are roughly 52,000 distinct CDR3 sequences, with around 7% of them counted one time only. Of the sample, roughly 1.5% is held by the ten largest clones. Sequenced: PBMCs or a T cell subset sorted from them (not recorded which). The receptors stem from a man between 18 and 35 years old who had mild COVID-19 (a few samples of this study predate the infection). The sample titles of this study are shuffled in the database, so cell type and time point are left out; the donor was told from shared clones.

The V and J genes are TRBV18 and TRBJ2-3; 8 nucleotides agree with TRBD2. J was trimmed by 4 bases and V by 6 bases; bases with no gene match: 6. The CDR3 is made up of 14 amino acids. Looked up from germline, CDR1 is KGHSH and CDR2 is LQKENI. CDR3 sequence reads: CASSPGGGPDTQYF. CDR3 bases: TGTGCCAGCTCCCCCGGGGGGGGGCCAGATACGCAGTATTTT.

The V call is TRBV4-1, the J call TRBJ1-5; D gene ambiguous. The CDR3 spans 15 residues. Trimming took 4 bases from V and 2 from J, leaving 12 bases between them. Germline-derived CDR1 and CDR2 are MGHRA and YSYEKL. CDR3 region: CASSPDPAGNQPQHF. CDR3 nucleotides: TGCGCCAGCAGCCCGGACCCGGCGGGCAATCAGCCCCAGCATTTT.

V is TRBV3-1 and J is TRBJ2-5; 9 bases align to TRBD1. V lost 5 bases to trimming and J lost 5 bases; unmatched junction nucleotides: 12. Per germline, CDR1 LGHDT and CDR2 YNNKEL (reference sequence). The CDR3 runs to 16 residues. As DNA, the CDR3 is TGTGCCAGCAGCGGAAACAGGGGGCATTTCATTGAGACCCAGTACTTC. Translating gives CASSGNRGHFIETQYF.

This clonotype was observed many times. The genes are TRBV11-1 and TRBJ2-6; weak D call: TRBD1 (6 bases). Germline CDR1 SGHAT, CDR2 FQDESV (reference sequence). Trimming removed 6 bases from V and 4 bases from J, with 13 bases in between. The CDR3 has 15 amino acids. DNA for the CDR3: TGTGCCAGCAGTCAGGGGAATTCCGGGGCCAACGTCCTGACTTTC. It translates to CASSQGNSGANVLTF.

This clonotype was recorded at least ten times. The chain is built from TRBV29-1 and TRBJ1-1; D uncertain. Trimming removed 0 bases at V and 0 bases at J, with 5 bases between. Germline V CDR1 and CDR2: SQVTM, ANQGSEA. The CDR3 contains 13 residues. The CDR3: CSVEDGVNTEAFF. The CDR3 DNA sequence: TGCAGCGTTGAAGATGGCGTGAACACTGAAGCTTTCTTT.

This clonotype was detected a few times. One end of the junction fails to match germline, which may point to a read error. The chain employs TRBV27 and TRBJ2-7; a possible D gene is TRBD1 (6 bases). The CDR3 loop spans 12 amino acids. Germline V gives CDR1 MNHEY, CDR2 SMNVEV (reference sequence). DNA of the CDR3: TGTGCCAGCAGTACACAGGGAAGGATTCCCTCCTTC. It translates to CASSTQGRIPSF.

This clonotype has at least ten counts. The chain recombines TRBV6-5 with TRBJ1-5, with 7 bases fitting TRBD1. The V and J ends lost 0 bases and 6 bases, in that order; junction bases with no gene match: 8. Germline assignment: CDR1 MNHEY and CDR2 SVGAGI. There are 16 residues in the CDR3. The CDR3 sequence: CASSYSRGGEGQPQHF. CDR3 in DNA: TGTGCCAGCAGTTACTCGAGAGGGGGCGAGGGTCAGCCCCAGCATTTT.

This clonotype turned up a few times. The chain links TRBV7-9 to TRBJ1-1; D gene uncertain. V lost 1 base, J lost 1 base, and 7 bases lay in between. CDR1 is SEHNR, CDR2 FQNEAQ, per germline (reference sequence). CDR3 length: 14 residues. CDR3 protein: CASSLGRENTEAFF. CDR3 DNA sequence: TGTGCCAGCAGCTTAGGTCGGGAGAACACTGAAGCTTTCTTT.

The table lists this clonotype with a few counts. This chain joins TRBV18 and TRBJ1-1; perhaps TRBD1 as D (6 bases). The germline CDR1 and CDR2 sequences are KGHSH and LQKENI. V was shortened by 2 bases and J by 5 bases, with 15 bases between the two germline ends. The length of the CDR3 is 15 residues. The DNA of the CDR3 is TGTGCCAGCTCACCAACGCGGGGGGCTAGGACTGAAGCTTTCTTT. Protein product: CASSPTRGARTEAFF.

This clonotype was counted ten times or more. The chain carries TRBV4-3 and TRBJ2-6, with no clear D. Trimming pared 0 bases from V and 2 bases from J, leaving 5 bases between. The germline V gene encodes CDR1 LGHNA and CDR2 YSLEER. The CDR3 length is 15 residues. CDR3 sequence: CASSQDPAGANVLTF. The CDR3 DNA reads TGCGCCAGCAGCCAAGATCCGGCTGGGGCCAACGTCCTGACTTTC.

This clonotype was observed at least ten times. The V gene is TRBV7-2, the J gene TRBJ2-3, with TRBD1 as a possible D gene (5 bases). Trimming cost V 1 base and J 10 bases, with 15 bases left between them. This CDR3 is 14 amino acids long. Per germline, CDR1 SGHTA and CDR2 FQGNSA. CDR3 DNA sequence: TGTGCCAGCAGCTTAGTGGTACAGGAGAGAGCGCAGTATTTT. Its protein is CASSLVVQERAQYF.

The genes are TRBV24-1 and TRBJ1-1, with TRBD1 matching over 8 bases. V trimming: 9 bases; J trimming: 1 base; junction bases outside the gene matches: 3. Germline CDR1 reads KGHDR; CDR2 reads SFDVKD. This CDR3 has 13 residues. Written as DNA, the CDR3 is TGTGCCACCCGCGGGACAGGGAACACTGAAGCTTTCTTT. The encoded protein is CATRGTGNTEAFF.

This clonotype was counted only a few times. This chain links TRBV25-1 with TRBJ1-1; D remains unclear. V was pared by 3 bases and J by 7 bases, with 12 bases between. The germline V gene has CDR1 MGHDK and CDR2 SYGVNS. CDR3 length: 13 residues. CDR3 region: CASSDLEGFEAFF. As DNA, the CDR3 is TGTGCCAGCAGTGACCTGGAAGGCTTTGAAGCTTTCTTT.

This rearrangement joins TRBV12-3 or TRBV12-4 to TRBJ2-1; TRBD2 aligns across 12 bases. This CDR3 comprises 13 residues. After removal of 6 bases from V and 10 bases from J, the junction contained 4 bases not matched to a gene. CDR3 nucleotides: TGTGCCAGCAGGCTAGCGGGGGGGCAAGAGCAGTTCTTC. Its protein is CASRLAGGQEQFF.

This clonotype has a count of ten or more. The chain links TRBV12-3 or TRBV12-4 to TRBJ2-3; D remains ambiguous. The CDR3 contains 15 residues. Trimming removed 1 base from V and 10 bases from J, with 18 bases in between. In DNA, the CDR3 is TGTGCCAGCAGTTTAGGTACTCTCTTGGATATACCGCAGTATTTT. Translation: CASSLGTLLDIPQYF.

This rearrangement joins TRBV20-1 to TRBJ1-1; D not certain. V was cut by 3 bases and J by 1 base, with 15 bases left in between. The V gene's germline CDR1 is DFQATT and CDR2 SNEGSKA (reference sequence). The CDR3 contains 15 residues. The CDR3 region is CSASPPATGNTEAFF. For the CDR3, the DNA is TGCAGTGCTAGCCCGCCCGCCACCGGGAACACTGAAGCTTTCTTT.

In this sample, this clonotype turned up a few times. The J gene is TRBJ1-6, the V gene TRBV5-1; 7 bases are a match to TRBD1. With V trimmed by 4 bases and J by 5 bases, 9 bases remained unmatched. This CDR3 contains 16 residues. Per germline, CDR1 SGHRS and CDR2 YFSETQ. The CDR3 spells CASSMRPQGNNSPLHF. The CDR3 DNA sequence: TGCGCCAGCAGCATGAGACCACAGGGGAATAATTCACCCCTCCACTTT.

The J gene is TRBJ2-7, the V gene TRBV19; no firm D call. Germline values: CDR1 LNHDA, CDR2 SQIVND (reference sequence). This CDR3 has 13 residues. The V end was cut by 3 bases, the J end by 2 bases, with 8 bases between. The CDR3 is CASSMGHPYEQYF. The CDR3 DNA reads as TGTGCCAGTAGTATGGGTCACCCCTACGAGCAGTACTTC.

This clonotype was observed a handful of times. For the CDR3, the DNA is TGCGCCAGCAGCTTGGGGTCGGGAGAAGAGACCCAGTACTTC. As protein: CASSLGSGEETQYF. The chain couples TRBV5-1 to TRBJ2-5; tentatively, D is TRBD2 (6 bases). This CDR3 region has 14 residues. Germline CDR1 SGHRS, CDR2 YFSETQ. V was pared by 0 bases and J by 3 bases, with 9 bases between.